These 23 T cell receptor beta chains share one sample of origin, sequenced in a study of cytomegalovirus exposure and HLA in healthy donors. 60 Vbeta and 13 Jbeta primers were used in PCR. The repertoire was sequenced with immunoSEQ multiplex PCR; TCRdb's copy has only in-frame clones and lacks some. Among around 92,000 clones listed, 60% to 75% were seen once. The specimen sequenced was PBMCs. The receptors were sampled from a woman between 70 and 85 years old in good health and CMV-seropositive.

This clone was seen a handful of times. The chain is built from TRBV19 and TRBJ2-1, with 11 positions matching TRBD2. After removal of 3 bases from V and 9 bases from J, the junction contained 4 bases not matched to a gene. The length of the CDR3 is 14 residues. The germline CDR1 and CDR2 sequences are LNHDA and SQIVND (reference sequence). The DNA for the CDR3 is TGTGCCAGTAGTATCGGCCTAGCGGGGGGTGAGCAGTTCTTC. This encodes CASSIGLAGGEQFF.

This clone has only a few counts. The V call is TRBV10-1, the J call TRBJ2-3, with D perhaps TRBD2 (6 bases). Trimming shortened V by 3 bases and J by 7 bases, and 11 bases separated the two germline ends. This CDR3 comprises 13 residues. Germline CDR1 and CDR2: WNHNN and SYGVQD (reference sequence). The CDR3 nucleotides are TGCGCCAGCAGTGACGGCGGGACTTATACGCAGTATTTT. The encoded protein is CASSDGGTYTQYF.

CDR3 amino acids: CASRDRGLAYEQYF. The CDR3 DNA reads TGTGCCAGCAGGGACAGGGGGCTTGCCTACGAGCAGTACTTC. The chain combines TRBV6-1 with TRBJ2-7, with 11 bases that match TRBD1. The J segment lost 2 bases and the V segment lost 6 bases, leaving 3 bases of the junction unmatched. Germline V gene sequence: CDR1 MNHNS, CDR2 SASEGT. The CDR3 is 14 amino acids.

The V call is TRBV15, the J call TRBJ2-7; TRBD2 is a possible D gene (6 bases). Germline lookup yields CDR1 LNHNV and CDR2 YYDKDF (reference sequence). V shed 5 bases and J shed 3 bases, with 17 bases lying between them. The length of the CDR3 is 15 residues. The CDR3 sequence is CATSGPGLEDYEQYF. CDR3 DNA: TGTGCCACCAGCGGGCCGGGACTGGAAGACTACGAGCAGTACTTC.

The chain joins TRBV19 to TRBJ2-1; 14 bases align to TRBD2. The CDR3 contains 17 residues. Germline V gene data show CDR1 as LNHDA and CDR2 as SQIVND (reference sequence). The trim removed 6 bases at V and 4 bases at J, leaving 8 bases unmatched. The CDR3 here is CASSQGLAGVRYNEQFF. The CDR3 DNA reads TGTGCCAGTAGCCAGGGACTAGCGGGAGTGAGATACAATGAGCAGTTCTTC.

The chain uses TRBV5-5 and TRBJ2-7, with 9 nucleotides matching TRBD2. CDR3 length: 15 residues. The germline gives CDR1 SGHKS, CDR2 YYEKEE (reference sequence). The V segment lost 4 bases and the J segment 7 bases; nucleotides outside the gene matches: 12. The CDR3 bases are TGTGCCAGCAGCACGTTGGCGGGAGGGCCGGGTGAGCAGTACTTC. This codes for CASSTLAGGPGEQYF.

The chain joins TRBV5-6 to TRBJ2-7; 7 bases match TRBD2. There are 14 residues in the CDR3. CDR1 SGHDT and CDR2 YYEEEE come from the germline V gene. The V segment lost 0 bases and the J segment 4 bases; nucleotides outside the gene matches: 4. The CDR3 coding sequence is TGTGCCAGCAGCTTGGGCGGGGGTTTGTACGAGCAGTACTTC. Residues: CASSLGGGLYEQYF.

This sequence joins TRBV5-1 and TRBJ2-5; 7 positions agree with TRBD2. Trimming took 4 bases from V and 5 from J; bases not matched to a gene: 8. The germline V gene has CDR1 SGHRS and CDR2 YFSETQ. This CDR3 has 14 residues. CDR3 in amino acids: CASSRGGLLETQYF. CDR3 DNA sequence: TGCGCCAGCAGCAGGGGAGGGCTGCTGGAGACCCAGTACTTC.

This clone was recorded once. This sequence joins TRBV28 and TRBJ2-5; tentative D call: TRBD2 (6 bases). V dropped 3 bases and J dropped 4 bases, with 12 bases sitting between them. CDR3 length: 14 residues. Germline V CDR1 and CDR2: MDHEN, SYDVKM. The CDR3 reads CASSLVGGGETQYF. In DNA form, the CDR3 reads TGTGCCAGCAGTTTGGTCGGGGGAGGAGAGACCCAGTACTTC.

The gene calls are TRBV6-5 and TRBJ2-3, with a weak D call TRBD2 (6 bases). The V end was cut by 8 bases, the J end by 1 base, with 13 bases between. CDR3 size: 14 residues. Germline-derived CDR1 and CDR2 are MNHEY and SVGAGI. Here the CDR3 reads CASGGGDRTDTQYF. CDR3 DNA sequence: TGTGCCAGCGGAGGCGGGGACCGCACAGATACGCAGTATTTT.

The chain links TRBV5-1 to TRBJ1-6; D gene ambiguous. Germline CDR1 and CDR2: SGHRS and YFSETQ. The CDR3 contains 16 residues. Trimming stripped 5 bases from V and 6 bases from J, with 18 bases between. DNA of the CDR3: TGCGCCAGCAGGGGAGCGGACCGCGGGCTTAATTCACCCCTCCACTTT. Translated, it gives CASRGADRGLNSPLHF. Complete variable domain (other parts from reference TRBV5-1 and TRBJ1-6): KAGVTQTPRYLIKTRGQQVTLSCSPISGHRSVSWYQQTPGQGLQFLFEYFSETQRNKGNFPGRFSGRQFSNSRSEMNVSTLELGDSALYLCASRGADRGLNSPLHFGNGTRLTVT.

The rearrangement links TRBV7-9 to TRBJ2-7, with 10 nucleotides matching TRBD2. The CDR3 has 15 amino acids. With 6 bases clipped from V and 5 bases from J, the junction kept 10 bases outside the gene matches. Germline CDR1 is SEHNR and CDR2 is FQNEAQ (reference sequence). CDR3 in amino acids: CASRGAGGPLNEQYF. The DNA for the CDR3 is TGTGCCAGCAGGGGAGCGGGAGGGCCATTGAACGAGCAGTACTTC.

The chain uses TRBV27 and TRBJ2-7, with 9 positions matching TRBD2. V gave up 0 bases and J gave up 4 bases; unmatched junction bases: 1. The CDR3 is made up of 14 amino acids. Germline values: CDR1 MNHEY, CDR2 SMNVEV (reference sequence). The CDR3 loop is CASSLSSGGYEQYF. The CDR3 coding sequence is TGTGCCAGCAGTTTATCCAGCGGGGGGTACGAGCAGTACTTC.

The chain combines TRBV28 with TRBJ1-5, with TRBD1 identical over 8 bases. The trim removed 5 bases at V and 7 bases at J, leaving 7 bases unmatched. The CDR3 is 14 residues long. Germline-derived CDR1 and CDR2 are MDHEN and SYDVKM. The CDR3 nucleotides read TGTGCCAGCAGTACCGGACAGGGCAGGCAGCCCCAGCATTTT. It is translated as CASSTGQGRQPQHF.

This clone occurred a few times. The V gene is TRBV5-6, the J gene TRBJ2-3; 8 bases align to TRBD2. Germline CDR1 and CDR2: SGHDT and YYEEEE. The CDR3 contains 15 residues. After removal of 9 bases from V and 1 base from J, the junction contained 10 bases not matched to a gene. The CDR3 nucleotides read TGTGCCACTTCTGTGGCGGGGGGCGGCACAGATACGCAGTATTTT. Its translation is CATSVAGGGTDTQYF. Full variable domain (outside the CDR3, taken from reference TRBV5-6 and TRBJ2-3): DAGVTQSPTHLIKTRGQQVTLRCSPKSGHDTVSWYQQALGQGPQFIFQYYEEEERQRGNFPDRFSGHQFPNYSSELNVNALLLGDSALYLCATSVAGGGTDTQYFGPGTRLTVL.

The genes are TRBV5-4 and TRBJ1-2; 8 nucleotides match TRBD1. The CDR3 has 16 amino acids. Germline V gene lookup returns CDR1 SGHNT and CDR2 YYREEE (reference sequence). V dropped 0 bases and J dropped 2; count of bases not matched to a gene: 6. The CDR3: CASSLDLQGANYGYTF. The CDR3 nucleotides are TGTGCCAGCAGCTTGGACCTCCAGGGGGCGAACTATGGCTACACCTTC.

This chain connects TRBV18 to TRBJ1-1; D is perhaps TRBD1 (5 bases). The V gene lost 3 bases and the J gene lost 3 bases, with 14 bases spanning the gap. The CDR3 length is 15 residues. Germline assignment: CDR1 KGHSH and CDR2 LQKENI. The CDR3 DNA is TGTGCCAGCTCACCCTTTCGGGGGTTGGACACTGAAGCTTTCTTT. This translates into CASSPFRGLDTEAFF.

The sample holds one count of this clone. The chain employs TRBV7-3 and TRBJ2-1, with 9 bases lining up with TRBD2. From germline, CDR1 is SGHTA and CDR2 FQGTGA. V lost 1 base, J lost 8 bases, and 9 bases stayed unmatched. The CDR3 has 16 amino acids. CDR3 protein: CASSLNGGGAVDEQFF. Here the CDR3 DNA reads TGTGCCAGCAGCTTAAATGGCGGGGGGGCAGTCGATGAGCAGTTCTTC.

This clone was picked up one time. This rearrangement joins TRBV7-9 to TRBJ1-1, with TRBD1 as a possible D gene (6 bases). CDR1 and CDR2 (germline): SEHNR, FQNEAQ (reference sequence). Trimming stripped 5 bases from V and 1 base from J, with 11 bases between. The CDR3 runs to 14 residues. In nucleotides, the CDR3 is TGTGCCAGCAGCCCGTACAGGGAGAACACTGAAGCTTTCTTT. This codes for CASSPYRENTEAFF.

This clone was seen only once. This chain links TRBV29-1 with TRBJ2-3; 8 nucleotides match TRBD2. V lost 4 bases to trimming and J lost 12 bases; unmatched junction nucleotides: 9. Germline V gene data show CDR1 as SQVTM and CDR2 as ANQGSEA. CDR3 size: 12 residues. The CDR3 reads CSVAAGGVFQYF. The CDR3 DNA reads TGCAGCGTTGCTGCGGGAGGCGTTTTTCAGTATTTT.

J is TRBJ1-5 and V is TRBV28; D might be TRBD1 (6 bases). Looked up from germline, CDR1 is MDHEN and CDR2 is SYDVKM. The V end lost 6 bases, the J end lost 4 bases, and 16 bases lay between the germline ends. The CDR3 length is 15 residues. The CDR3, as DNA: TGTGCCAGCAGAGTGCCCTGGACAGATAATCAGCCCCAGCATTTT. It encodes CASRVPWTDNQPQHF.

CDR3 sequence (DNA): TGTGCCTGGGACAGGGGGTATGGGAATGAGCAGTTCTTC. Protein product: CAWDRGYGNEQFF. The V gene is TRBV30, the J gene TRBJ2-1; TRBD1 agrees at 9 bases. Germline V lookup: CDR1 GTSNPN, CDR2 SVGIG (reference sequence). After removal of 5 bases from V and 7 bases from J, the junction contained 6 bases not matched to a gene. The CDR3 is made up of 13 amino acids.

The chain has TRBV10-3 and TRBJ1-1; TRBD1 matches at 9 bases. V shed 3 bases and J 3 bases; nucleotides not matched to a gene: 5. Looked up from germline, CDR1 is ENHRY and CDR2 is SYGVKD. The CDR3 loop spans 15 amino acids. CDR3 sequence: CAISEAQGAHTEAFF. For the CDR3, the DNA is TGTGCCATCAGTGAAGCACAGGGGGCCCACACTGAAGCTTTCTTT.